The rows below give T cell receptor beta chains drawn from one sample of a study of T cells after somatic rescue of genetic block. The protocol was immunoSEQ multiplex PCR, while the TCRdb copy is restricted to in-frame clones and leaves out a portion. The sample lists 85,000 to 90,000 clones, about 90% seen once, with 1.5% to 2% in the top ten. Sequenced input: peripheral blood mononuclear cells (PBMCs). These receptors all come from a woman under 30. CDR3s include the opening cysteine and the closing phenylalanine or tryptophan. The order of the fields is V gene, clone size, D gene, J gene, CDR3 protein, CDR3 DNA. The D gene is left open where the match is weak. A clone size is listed for some rows: how often the clone was seen (once, few, many), or a class if it is expanded.

TRBV6-1,NA,TRBD2,TRBJ2-3,CASSAPTSGPTGDTQYF,TGTGCCAGCAGTGCACCGACTAGCGGGCCCACGGGGGATACGCAGTATTTT
TRBV10-3,NA,NA,TRBJ1-2,CAISEFDRRNPTRGYTF,TGTGCCATCAGTGAGTTTGACCGGAGGAATCCTACTCGGGGCTACACCTTC
TRBV6-5,NA,NA,TRBJ2-2,CASSVTGTGELFF,TGTGCCAGCAGTGTTACAGGGACCGGGGAGCTGTTTTTT
TRBV5-1,NA,TRBD2,TRBJ2-1,CASSPLAGANNEQFF,TGCGCCAGCAGCCCTTTAGCGGGAGCGAACAATGAGCAGTTCTTC
TRBV5-4,NA,NA,TRBJ2-7,CASSLKGNEQYF,TGTGCCAGCAGCTTGAAGGGGAACGAGCAGTACTTC
TRBV27,NA,NA,TRBJ2-7,CASSFWASSYEQYF,TGTGCCAGCAGTTTTTGGGCATCCTCCTACGAGCAGTACTTC
TRBV27,NA,NA,TRBJ2-7,CASSLSIGGPYEQYF,TGTGCCAGCAGTTTATCGATCGGGGGCCCCTACGAGCAGTACTTC
TRBV9,NA,NA,TRBJ1-3,CASSVGGNTIYF,TGTGCCAGCAGCGTAGGGGGAAACACCATATATTTT
TRBV4-1,NA,NA,TRBJ1-4,CASSQDLGQGRKLFF,TGCGCCAGCAGCCAAGATCTTGGGCAGGGGAGGAAACTGTTTTTT
TRBV6-5,NA,NA,TRBJ2-7,CASSVTGGRGAEQYF,TGTGCCAGCAGTGTTACCGGGGGTAGAGGCGCCGAGCAGTACTTC
TRBV27,once,TRBD2,TRBJ2-1,CASSLGTSGSNEQFF,TGTGCCAGCAGTTTAGGGACTAGCGGGAGCAATGAGCAGTTCTTC
TRBV14,NA,TRBD2,TRBJ2-7,CASSQDWASGRAHEQYF,TGTGCCAGCAGCCAAGATTGGGCTAGCGGGAGGGCCCACGAGCAGTACTTC